This is a list of T cell receptor beta chains from one sample in a study of shared clonotypes between healthy human individuals. The data were produced by immunoSEQ multiplex PCR, yet TCRdb's version contains in-frame clones alone and is incomplete. Among roughly 2.6 million clones listed, approximately 92% were seen once. The sequenced sample consisted of naive CD4+ T cells sorted from blood. The receptors here all came from a man aged 18 to 29 in good health. Both conserved end residues are part of each CDR3. The order of the fields is clone size, V gene, J gene, CDR3 protein. Only some rows state a clone size, as once, few, many or a class for expanded clones.

clone_size: once
v_call: TRBV11-2
j_call: TRBJ1-4
cdr3_aa: CASSLAGRGAREKLFF

clone_size: NA
v_call: TRBV9
j_call: TRBJ2-3
cdr3_aa: CASSLISQAGAFTDTQYF

clone_size: NA
v_call: TRBV2
j_call: TRBJ1-1
cdr3_aa: CASSEARANTEAFF

clone_size: NA
v_call: TRBV5-1
j_call: TRBJ2-6
cdr3_aa: CASSLPADRGLLSGANVLTF

clone_size: NA
v_call: TRBV5-6
j_call: TRBJ1-2
cdr3_aa: CASSHELGQGAYGYTF

clone_size: NA
v_call: TRBV5-1
j_call: TRBJ1-2
cdr3_aa: CASSSGQVRSPYGYTF

clone_size: few
v_call: TRBV9
j_call: TRBJ1-6
cdr3_aa: CASSGTANSPLHF

clone_size: NA
v_call: TRBV7-2
j_call: TRBJ2-1
cdr3_aa: CASSLGLAEFF

clone_size: NA
v_call: TRBV6-5
j_call: TRBJ1-2
cdr3_aa: CASSTLLPGSYGYTF

clone_size: once
v_call: TRBV7-9
j_call: TRBJ2-3
cdr3_aa: CASSIEADRRTDTQYF

clone_size: NA
v_call: TRBV6-1
j_call: TRBJ2-7
cdr3_aa: CAGRSGTATYEQYF

clone_size: few
v_call: TRBV30
j_call: TRBJ1-6
cdr3_aa: CAWTTLSVGSPLHF

clone_size: NA
v_call: TRBV7-2
j_call: TRBJ2-7
cdr3_aa: CASISDRGVGEQYF

clone_size: NA
v_call: TRBV30
j_call: TRBJ2-1
cdr3_aa: CAWDRQNEQFF

clone_size: NA
v_call: TRBV10-3
j_call: TRBJ1-3
cdr3_aa: CAISEDSGNTIYF

clone_size: NA
v_call: TRBV4-1
j_call: TRBJ2-1
cdr3_aa: CASSRNPSSYNEQFF

clone_size: NA
v_call: TRBV2
j_call: TRBJ2-1
cdr3_aa: CASSVRGQQRNEQFF

clone_size: NA
v_call: TRBV6-5
j_call: TRBJ2-3
cdr3_aa: CASRNTGLDTQYF

clone_size: NA
v_call: TRBV7-9
j_call: TRBJ2-6
cdr3_aa: CASSPGQGRAGANVLTF

clone_size: NA
v_call: TRBV7-2
j_call: TRBJ2-5
cdr3_aa: CASSLDRGTQYF

clone_size: NA
v_call: TRBV10-3
j_call: TRBJ2-7
cdr3_aa: CAISEGRLSYEQYF

clone_size: once
v_call: TRBV7-2
j_call: TRBJ1-6
cdr3_aa: CASSLDQGASYNSPLHF

clone_size: NA
v_call: TRBV11-2
j_call: TRBJ1-3
cdr3_aa: CASSVGTASGNTIYF

clone_size: NA
v_call: TRBV6-1
j_call: TRBJ2-7
cdr3_aa: CASSVGGEQYF

clone_size: NA
v_call: TRBV9
j_call: TRBJ2-2
cdr3_aa: CASSVGVSGELFF

clone_size: once
v_call: TRBV2
j_call: TRBJ1-4
cdr3_aa: CASRGQTGVNEKLFF

clone_size: NA
v_call: TRBV2
j_call: TRBJ2-7
cdr3_aa: CASNGWDKAGGPGEQYF

clone_size: once
v_call: TRBV5-4
j_call: TRBJ2-3
cdr3_aa: CASSLAPPGGPADTQYF

clone_size: NA
v_call: TRBV4-1
j_call: TRBJ2-2
cdr3_aa: CASSHEVATTGELFF

clone_size: NA
v_call: TRBV6-1
j_call: TRBJ2-3
cdr3_aa: CASSTQRDTQYF

clone_size: NA
v_call: TRBV30
j_call: TRBJ2-3
cdr3_aa: CAWSPLGSFIAGGLPDTQYF

clone_size: few
v_call: TRBV6-1
j_call: TRBJ1-5
cdr3_aa: CASSWTGGGNQPQHF

clone_size: NA
v_call: TRBV19
j_call: TRBJ1-1
cdr3_aa: CASSLRRGTSNTEAFF

clone_size: NA
v_call: TRBV6-1
j_call: TRBJ1-5
cdr3_aa: CASSEGTGWSNQPQHF

clone_size: NA
v_call: TRBV10-3
j_call: TRBJ1-6
cdr3_aa: CAITKDRDNSPLHF

clone_size: once
v_call: TRBV4-1
j_call: TRBJ2-5
cdr3_aa: CASSQESQGAREQYF

clone_size: NA
v_call: TRBV4-3
j_call: TRBJ1-6
cdr3_aa: CASSQAQQGVVSPLHF

clone_size: NA
v_call: TRBV5-4
j_call: TRBJ2-5
cdr3_aa: CASSFSQGARETQYF

clone_size: NA
v_call: TRBV18
j_call: TRBJ1-2
cdr3_aa: CASSPDRGNYGYTF